This entry lists 29 T cell receptor beta chains sequenced from one sample in a study of blood T cell repertoires in COVID-19. Using immunoSEQ multiplex PCR, the repertoire was profiled, and TCRdb retains in-frame clones only, with some absent. The sample has 100,000 to 150,000 clones, 85% to 90% seen once. The sequenced sample was peripheral blood. All receptors derive from a man aged 45 to 65 with acute or convalescent COVID-19.

The chain is built from TRBV12-5 and TRBJ1-2; TRBD1 matches at 11 bases. J was trimmed by 4 bases and V by 9 bases; bases with no gene match: 10. The germline V gene encodes CDR1 LGHNT and CDR2 FRNRAP. There are 15 residues in the CDR3. CDR3 loop: CASRKGGQGAYGYTF. The CDR3 DNA follows: TGTGCTAGCCGAAAGGGCGGACAGGGGGCCTATGGCTACACCTTC. Filled out from reference TRBV12-5 and TRBJ1-2, the complete variable domain reads DARVTQTPRHKVTEMGQEVTMRCQPILGHNTVFWYRQTMMQGLELLAYFRNRAPLDDSGMPKDRFSAEMPDATLATLKIQPSEPRDSAVYFCASRKGGQGAYGYTFGSGTRLTVV.

This rearrangement joins TRBV5-5 to TRBJ2-7; D is perhaps TRBD1 (6 bases). V was clipped by 0 bases and J by 1 base, with 23 bases between them. The CDR3 has 19 amino acids. CDR1 and CDR2 from the germline V gene are SGHKS and YYEKEE (reference sequence). CDR3 residues: CASSLVGRATGSWSYEQYF. CDR3 nucleotide sequence: TGTGCCAGCAGCTTGGTGGGGAGAGCAACAGGGTCTTGGTCCTACGAGCAGTACTTC.

The CDR3 sequence is CASSLAGAGGGYEQYF. The CDR3 bases are TGTGCCAGCAGTTTAGCCGGGGCAGGGGGCGGCTACGAGCAGTACTTC. This chain links TRBV28 with TRBJ2-7, with 8 bases fitting TRBD1. V lost 2 bases and J lost 3; bases outside the gene matches: 9. The germline CDR1 and CDR2 sequences are MDHEN and SYDVKM. The length of the CDR3 is 16 residues.

The chain employs TRBV7-9 and TRBJ2-7; D is undetermined. The ends were cut back, 2 bases at V and 0 bases at J, with 11 bases in the middle. The CDR3 consists of 15 residues. Germline V gene lookup returns CDR1 SEHNR and CDR2 FQNEAQ (reference sequence). The CDR3 DNA reads TGTGCCAGCAGCTTACACCCTGTCAGCTCCTACGAGCAGTACTTC. Translating it yields CASSLHPVSSYEQYF.

The chain has TRBV19 and TRBJ1-4; possibly TRBD1 for D (6 bases). The germline V gene has CDR1 LNHDA and CDR2 SQIVND (reference sequence). The CDR3 consists of 15 residues. Trimming shortened V by 4 bases and J by 4 bases, and 13 bases separated the two germline ends. CDR3: CASSTGQPNNEKLFF. The CDR3 DNA reads as TGTGCCAGTAGTACCGGACAGCCGAATAATGAAAAACTGTTTTTT.

The sample holds one count of this clone. The J gene is TRBJ1-1, the V gene TRBV24-1, with TRBD1 matching 7 bases. The CDR3 length is 13 residues. Germline CDR1 KGHDR, CDR2 SFDVKD. With 7 bases clipped from V and 1 base from J, the junction kept 2 bases outside the gene matches. The CDR3 nucleotides read TGTGCCACCAGGGACAGGCGGAACACTGAAGCTTTCTTT. Translation: CATRDRRNTEAFF.

J is TRBJ2-1 and V is TRBV5-1; the D gene is possibly TRBD2 (6 bases). Germline values: CDR1 SGHRS, CDR2 YFSETQ. The CDR3 contains 14 residues. The V and J ends lost 3 bases and 5 bases respectively, with 12 bases between them. The chain's CDR3 is CASSSEGLNNEQFF. In DNA, the CDR3 is TGCGCCAGCAGCTCGGAGGGATTAAACAATGAGCAGTTCTTC.

The chain is built from TRBV7-8 and TRBJ2-7; D call uncertain. Germline V lookup: CDR1 SGHVS, CDR2 FQNEAQ. The CDR3 is 13 amino acids. Trimming took 1 base from V and 7 from J, leaving 11 bases between them. Here the CDR3 reads CASSLGAGLEQYF. The DNA of the CDR3 is TGTGCCAGCAGCTTAGGGGCAGGCCTGGAGCAGTACTTC.

The chain links TRBV7-9 to TRBJ1-3, with D uncertain. This CDR3 contains 13 residues. V was cut by 2 bases and J by 3 bases, with 5 bases left in between. Germline CDR1 and CDR2: SEHNR and FQNEAQ (reference sequence). CDR3 residues: CASSLQIGNTIYF. The CDR3 DNA reads TGTGCCAGCAGCTTACAGATTGGAAACACCATATATTTT. The variable domain in full, completed from reference TRBV7-9 and TRBJ1-3, reads DTGVSQNPRHKITKRGQNVTFRCDPISEHNRLYWYRQTLGQGPEFLTYFQNEAQLEKSRLLSDRFSAERPKGSFSTLEIQRTEQGDSAMYLCASSLQIGNTIYFGEGSWLTVV.

V gene TRBV5-1 combines with J gene TRBJ2-3, with 7 nucleotides matching TRBD1. CDR3 size: 16 residues. Germline V gene sequence: CDR1 SGHRS, CDR2 YFSETQ. Trimming at V came to 0 bases and at J to 4 bases, leaving 8 bases not matched to a gene. The CDR3 sequence: CASSLVGGGLADTQYF. CDR3 in DNA: TGCGCCAGCAGCTTGGTAGGGGGCGGGTTGGCAGATACGCAGTATTTT.

The V and J genes are TRBV18 and TRBJ2-7, with a possible D match to TRBD2 (6 bases). This CDR3 comprises 14 residues. The V gene's germline CDR1 is KGHSH and CDR2 LQKENI. V was cut by 3 bases and J by 5 bases, with 14 bases left in between. CDR3 DNA sequence: TGTGCCAGCTCACCTGCGACTAGTTCCCACGAGCAGTACTTC. This gives the protein CASSPATSSHEQYF.

The rearrangement uses TRBV5-1 and TRBJ2-2; the D gene is possibly TRBD2 (6 bases). V dropped 7 bases and J dropped 0 bases, with 13 bases sitting between them. The CDR3 sequence is 15 residues long. Per the germline V gene, CDR1 is SGHRS and CDR2 is YFSETQ. The CDR3 region is CASQPGDSNTGELFF. CDR3 nucleotides: TGCGCCAGCCAACCGGGGGACTCGAACACCGGGGAGCTGTTTTTT.

The gene calls are TRBV6-2 or TRBV6-3 and TRBJ2-3; the D is unclear. Trimming left V 2 bases short and J 0 bases short, with 15 bases between. The CDR3 loop spans 17 amino acids. Germline CDR1 and CDR2: MNHEY and SVGEGT. CDR3 protein: CASSYAPLVESTDTQYF. The CDR3, as DNA: TGTGCCAGCAGTTACGCTCCTTTAGTCGAGAGCACAGATACGCAGTATTTT.

CDR3 sequence: CASSRIQVASGYTF. In DNA form, the CDR3 reads TGTGCCAGCAGTCGTATCCAGGTTGCGTCTGGCTACACCTTC. The chain employs TRBV6-5 and TRBJ1-2; unclear D gene. This CDR3 spans 14 amino acids. Trimming cost V 5 bases and J 7 bases, with 17 bases left between them. Germline V gives CDR1 MNHEY, CDR2 SVGAGI.

The V call is TRBV7-8, the J call TRBJ2-3; 7 bases are shared with TRBD2. This CDR3 comprises 18 residues. V was clipped by 2 bases and J by 8 bases; unmatched bases: 19. Germline lookup yields CDR1 SGHVS and CDR2 FQNEAQ. The CDR3 here is CASSLKILVAGESSTQYF. CDR3 sequence (DNA): TGTGCCAGCAGCTTAAAGATCTTGGTTGCGGGAGAATCCAGTACGCAGTATTTT. The whole variable domain, filled in from reference TRBV7-8 and TRBJ2-3, reads GAGVSQSPRYKVAKRGQDVALRCDPISGHVSLFWYQQALGQGPEFLTYFQNEAQLDKSGLPSDRFFAERPEGSVSTLKIQRTQQEDSAVYLCASSLKILVAGESSTQYFGPGTRLTVL.

This chain joins TRBV4-1 and TRBJ2-5; 7 nucleotides match TRBD1. Trimming took 4 bases from V and 2 from J; bases not matched to a gene: 4. CDR1 and CDR2 from the germline V gene are MGHRA and YSYEKL. The CDR3 covers 14 residues. In nucleotides, the CDR3 is TGCGCCAGCAGCCTGGGACAGAAGCAAGAGACCCAGTACTTC. Protein sequence: CASSLGQKQETQYF.

V usage is TRBV30 and J usage is TRBJ2-1; possibly TRBD2 for D (5 bases). Germline V gives CDR1 GTSNPN, CDR2 SVGIG (reference sequence). The CDR3 sequence is 15 residues long. V lost 1 base to trimming and J lost 0 bases, with 10 bases between them. The CDR3 is CAWSEAVYSYNEQFF. As DNA, the CDR3 is TGTGCCTGGAGTGAAGCGGTTTACTCCTACAATGAGCAGTTCTTC.

The V and J genes are TRBV18 and TRBJ2-7; a possible D gene is TRBD2 (6 bases). The V end lost 1 base, the J end lost 4 bases, and 23 bases lay between the germline ends. Germline V gene data show CDR1 as KGHSH and CDR2 as LQKENI. The CDR3 covers 18 residues. CDR3 nucleotides: TGTGCCAGCTCACCACTCGGGCTCTGGCGGGACCTTTCTTACGAGCAGTACTTC. Amino acids: CASSPLGLWRDLSYEQYF.

The chain uses TRBV2 and TRBJ1-6; no clear D gene. Germline-derived CDR1 and CDR2 are SNHLY and FYNNEI. The V gene lost 2 bases and the J gene lost 7 bases, with 12 bases spanning the gap. CDR3 length: 15 residues. CDR3 protein: CASSEWRGWNSPLHF. The CDR3 nucleotides read TGTGCCAGCAGTGAATGGCGAGGATGGAATTCACCCCTCCACTTT.

This chain uses TRBV6-5 with TRBJ1-2; 9 nucleotides align to TRBD1. Germline CDR1 MNHEY, CDR2 SVGAGI. This CDR3 has 13 residues. V lost 7 bases and J lost 7; bases outside the gene matches: 7. The CDR3 coding sequence is TGTGCCAGCATTTCGAACAGGGGGCTTGGCTACACCTTC. Amino acids: CASISNRGLGYTF.

This chain connects TRBV4-2 to TRBJ2-7; a weak D match, TRBD1 (5 bases). Trimming shortened V by 0 bases and J by 3 bases, and 12 bases separated the two germline ends. In germline, CDR1 is LGHNA, CDR2 YNFKEQ. The CDR3 has 15 amino acids. CDR3 coding DNA: TGTGCCAGCAGCCAAGATGGACAAATGCACTACGAGCAGTACTTC. Translated, it gives CASSQDGQMHYEQYF.

The gene calls are TRBV11-2 and TRBJ2-1; 14 bases map to TRBD2. Germline values: CDR1 SGHAT, CDR2 FQNNGV. The V and J ends lost 5 bases and 4 bases, in that order; junction bases with no gene match: 7. The CDR3 spans 17 residues. CDR3 amino acids: CASSKRLAGGGYNEQFF. The CDR3 coding sequence is TGTGCCAGCAGCAAAAGACTAGCGGGAGGGGGTTACAATGAGCAGTTCTTC.

The chain's CDR3 is CASSLVWGSQGTQYF. The CDR3 DNA sequence: TGTGCCAGCAGCTTAGTTTGGGGCTCCCAGGGAACCCAGTACTTC. The chain recombines TRBV11-2 with TRBJ2-5; TRBD1 is a possible D gene (5 bases). This CDR3 has 15 amino acids. Germline-derived CDR1 and CDR2 are SGHAT and FQNNGV. V was cut by 1 base and J by 8 bases, with 17 bases left in between.

The chain recombines TRBV7-9 with TRBJ2-4, with a possible D match to TRBD1 (6 bases). V lost 4 bases to trimming and J lost 0 bases, with 13 bases between them. This CDR3 spans 16 amino acids. Germline values: CDR1 SEHNR, CDR2 FQNEAQ (reference sequence). CDR3 bases: TGTGCCAGCAGCTGGCCGGGACACCTAGCCAAAAACATTCAGTACTTC. Protein: CASSWPGHLAKNIQYF.

The V and J genes are TRBV30 and TRBJ1-2, with D unclear. This CDR3 spans 11 amino acids. Trimming cost V 8 bases and J 2 bases, with 9 bases left between them. Germline-derived CDR1 and CDR2 are GTSNPN and SVGIG (reference sequence). Here the CDR3 DNA reads TGTGCCCGGGATGAGAACTATGGCTACACCTTC. Its protein is CARDENYGYTF.

This clone was detected only a few times. The rearrangement links TRBV19 to TRBJ2-6, with 7 bases matching TRBD2. Germline lookup yields CDR1 LNHDA and CDR2 SQIVND (reference sequence). J lost 0 bases, V lost 6 bases, and 2 bases had no gene match. CDR3 length: 15 residues. The CDR3 spells CASRRTSSGANVLTF. CDR3 nucleotides: TGTGCCAGTAGGCGGACTAGCTCTGGGGCCAACGTCCTGACTTTC.

The V gene is TRBV5-1, the J gene TRBJ2-5; D possibly corresponds to TRBD2 (6 bases). CDR3 length equals 14 residues. Trimming stripped 0 bases from V and 5 bases from J, with 11 bases between. Germline CDR1 is SGHRS and CDR2 is YFSETQ. The CDR3 sequence is CASSLDRAGETQYF. CDR3 in DNA: TGCGCCAGCAGCTTGGATAGGGCGGGGGAGACCCAGTACTTC.

The chain links TRBV2 to TRBJ1-1; 11 bases are shared with TRBD1. V trimming: 7 bases; J trimming: 0 bases; junction bases outside the gene matches: 4. This CDR3 comprises 15 residues. CDR1 and CDR2 from the germline V gene are SNHLY and FYNNEI. CDR3 DNA: TGTGCCAGCAACCGGGACAGGGGGTTGAACACTGAAGCTTTCTTT. As protein: CASNRDRGLNTEAFF.

This chain joins TRBV7-2 and TRBJ1-6, with a possible D match to TRBD1 (6 bases). There are 14 residues in the CDR3. Germline values: CDR1 SGHTA, CDR2 FQGNSA. Trimming removed 5 bases at V and 12 bases at J, with 17 bases between. The CDR3 nucleotides are TGTGCCAGCAGCACCGGGACAACTACCTTACCCCTCCACTTT. The encoded protein is CASSTGTTTLPLHF.